The sequence of this TCR beta chain was determined in a study of T cells in Graves' hyperthyroidism and ophthalmopathy. Notes on the study in general: In the analysis, a 13 V-J model separated ophthalmopathy from stable hyperthyroidism.

The investigators amplified TCR beta CDR3 regions from RNA transcripts. Researchers ran a first-round RT-PCR on the TCR CDR3 using the HTBI primer set. TCRdb analysed the multiplex PCR reads with MiXCR anew, one entry per CDR3 protein. The sample comprises approximately 600,000 distinct CDR3 sequences, more than 13% of which are singletons, and roughly 7.7% rests with the top ten. Ten or more counts support this clonotype. Its antigen is undetermined. The sequencing sample was made of blood. This clonotype originated in a young woman with Graves' ophthalmopathy.

The CDR3 sequence is CASRSNVEREQYF. CDR3 nucleotide sequence: TGTGCCAGCAGAAGTAATGTGGAGCGCGAGCAGTACTTC. The V gene is TRBV11-3, the J gene TRBJ2-7; D unresolved. Per the germline V gene, CDR1 is SGHNT and CDR2 is YENEEA. V dropped 6 bases and J dropped 6 bases, with 15 bases sitting between them. This CDR3 has 13 residues.